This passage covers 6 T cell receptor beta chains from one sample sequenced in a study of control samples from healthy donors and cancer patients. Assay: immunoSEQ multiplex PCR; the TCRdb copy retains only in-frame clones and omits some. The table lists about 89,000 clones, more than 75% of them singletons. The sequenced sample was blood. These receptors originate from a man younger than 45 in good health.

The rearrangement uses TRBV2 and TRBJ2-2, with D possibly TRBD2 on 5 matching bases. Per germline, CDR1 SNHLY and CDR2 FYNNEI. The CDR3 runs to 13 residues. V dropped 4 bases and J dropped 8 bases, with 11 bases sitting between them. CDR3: CASSVRGSGELFF. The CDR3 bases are TGTGCCAGCAGTGTTCGCGGGTCGGGGGAGCTGTTTTTT. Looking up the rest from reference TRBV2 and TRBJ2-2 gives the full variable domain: EPEVTQTPSHQVTQMGQEVILRCVPISNHLYFYWYRQILGQKVEFLVSFYNNEISEKSEIFDDQFSVERPDGSNFTLKIRSTKLEDSAMYFCASSVRGSGELFFGEGSRLTVL.

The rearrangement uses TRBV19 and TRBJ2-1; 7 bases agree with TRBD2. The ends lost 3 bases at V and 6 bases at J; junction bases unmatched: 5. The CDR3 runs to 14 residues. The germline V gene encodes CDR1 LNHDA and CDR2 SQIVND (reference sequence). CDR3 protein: CASSIKAGFNEQFF. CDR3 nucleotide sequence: TGTGCCAGTAGTATCAAAGCGGGGTTCAATGAGCAGTTCTTC.

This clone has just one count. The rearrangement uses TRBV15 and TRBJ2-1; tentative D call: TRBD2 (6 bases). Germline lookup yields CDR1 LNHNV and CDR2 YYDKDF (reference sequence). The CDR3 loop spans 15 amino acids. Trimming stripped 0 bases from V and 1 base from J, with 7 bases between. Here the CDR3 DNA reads TGTGCCACCAGCAGAGATCGGGGGTCCTACAATGAGCAGTTCTTC. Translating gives CATSRDRGSYNEQFF.

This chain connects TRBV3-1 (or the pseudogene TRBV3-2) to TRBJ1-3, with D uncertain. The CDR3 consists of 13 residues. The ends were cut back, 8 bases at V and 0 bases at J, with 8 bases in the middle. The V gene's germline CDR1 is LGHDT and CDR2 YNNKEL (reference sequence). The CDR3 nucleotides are TGTGCCAGCGGGCAGCACTCTGGAAACACCATATATTTT. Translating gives CASGQHSGNTIYF.

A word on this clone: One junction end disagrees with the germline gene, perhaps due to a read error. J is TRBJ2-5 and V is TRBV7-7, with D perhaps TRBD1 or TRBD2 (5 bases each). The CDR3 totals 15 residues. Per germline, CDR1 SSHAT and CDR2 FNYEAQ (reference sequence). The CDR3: CASSLEAGRQETQYF. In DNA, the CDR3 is TGTGCTAGCAGCTTAGAGGCAGGGAGACAAGAGACCCAGTACTTC.

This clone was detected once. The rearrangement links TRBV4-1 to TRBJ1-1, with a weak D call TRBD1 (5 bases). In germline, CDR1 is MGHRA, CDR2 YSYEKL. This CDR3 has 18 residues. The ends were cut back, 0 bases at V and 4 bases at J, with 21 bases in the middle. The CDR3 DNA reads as TGCGCCAGCAGCCAAGAAACTACCCGGGCAGACAGAAGCACTGAAGCTTTCTTT. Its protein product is CASSQETTRADRSTEAFF.